Shown below are 9 T cell receptor beta chains from a single sample sequenced in a study of blood T cell repertoires in COVID-19. Assay: immunoSEQ multiplex PCR; the TCRdb copy retains only in-frame clones and omits some. The data contain some 66,000 clones, about 78% of them singletons. The sequenced sample consisted of peripheral blood. These receptors were collected from a woman at least 80 years old with acute or convalescent COVID-19.

The chain uses TRBV21-1 and TRBJ2-2; whether TRBD2, the table's D call, matches the DNA was not checked. TRBV21-1 is an annotated pseudogene. The CDR3 spans 16 residues. The CDR3 here is CASSKAPREGDGELFF. The CDR3 bases are TGTGCCAGCAGCAAAGCGCCAAGGGAGGGTGACGGGGAGCTGTTTTTT.

As regards this clone: This same CDR3 is encoded by further DNA sequences in the sample. The chain joins TRBV19 to TRBJ2-1, with 7 bases that match TRBD1. V dropped 2 bases and J dropped 5; count of bases not matched to a gene: 3. This CDR3 is 14 amino acids long. CDR1 is LNHDA and CDR2 is SQIVND in the germline V gene (reference sequence). The CDR3 protein is CASSIRDSNNEQFF. In DNA form, the CDR3 reads TGTGCCAGTAGTATACGGGACAGCAACAATGAGCAGTTCTTC.

The rearrangement links TRBV7-2 to TRBJ1-5; D uncertain. Germline values: CDR1 SGHTA, CDR2 FQGNSA. The V and J ends lost 2 bases and 4 bases respectively, with 6 bases between them. The CDR3 loop spans 13 amino acids. The CDR3 nucleotides read TGTGCCAGCAGCTTATCGACAAATCAGCCCCAGCATTTT. Translated, it gives CASSLSTNQPQHF.

The chain links TRBV28 to TRBJ2-4; 8 bases agree with TRBD1. The CDR3 loop spans 15 amino acids. The V gene's germline CDR1 is MDHEN and CDR2 SYDVKM. V shed 1 base and J 7 bases; nucleotides not matched to a gene: 6. CDR3 region: CASSLSRGLGNIQYF. In nucleotides, the CDR3 is TGTGCCAGCAGTTTATCCAGGGGGCTGGGGAACATTCAGTACTTC.

V and J are TRBV28 and TRBJ2-1; 12 nucleotides line up with TRBD2. The CDR3 contains 15 residues. V lost 6 bases to trimming and J lost 5 bases; unmatched junction nucleotides: 5. Looked up from germline, CDR1 is MDHEN and CDR2 is SYDVKM. The DNA for the CDR3 is TGTGCCAGCAGCCACAGACTAGCGGGGGACAATGAGCAGTTCTTC. Amino acids: CASSHRLAGDNEQFF.

This clone was counted at least ten times. CDR3: CASSAAGVTYEQYF. The CDR3 region has the DNA TGTGCCAGCAGCGCTGCCGGGGTTACCTACGAGCAGTACTTC. The chain couples TRBV7-9 to TRBJ2-7; TRBD2 is a possible D gene (5 bases). Germline V gives CDR1 SEHNR, CDR2 FQNEAQ (reference sequence). This CDR3 is 14 amino acids long. Trimming removed 5 bases at V and 2 bases at J, with 13 bases between. The full variable domain, in which reference TRBV7-9 and TRBJ2-7 provide the parts outside the CDR3, is DTGVSQNPRHKITKRGQNVTFRCDPISEHNRLYWYRQTLGQGPEFLTYFQNEAQLEKSRLLSDRFSAERPKGSFSTLEIQRTEQGDSAMYLCASSAAGVTYEQYFGPGTRLTVT.

This clone was counted a single time. The rearrangement links TRBV9 to TRBJ1-3; TRBD1 might be the D (6 bases). The CDR3 is made up of 12 amino acids. The V gene's germline CDR1 is SGDLS and CDR2 YYNGEE. With 0 bases removed from V and 10 bases from J, the gap between germline ends came to 8 bases. In DNA, the CDR3 is TGTGCCAGCAGCGTAGATAGGGGGACCATATATTTT. Amino acids: CASSVDRGTIYF.

V usage is TRBV6-2 or TRBV6-3 and J usage is TRBJ2-3; 8 bases are shared with TRBD2. The V gene's germline CDR1 is MNHEY and CDR2 SVGEGT. J was trimmed by 4 bases and V by 4 bases; bases with no gene match: 10. This CDR3 has 16 residues. The CDR3 bases are TGTGCCAGCAGTTCCACTTTAAGAGCGGGAGCAGATACGCAGTATTTT. Translating gives CASSSTLRAGADTQYF.

The V and J genes are TRBV5-1 and TRBJ2-3, with 7 positions matching TRBD1. V lost 0 bases and J lost 1; bases outside the gene matches: 5. Germline CDR1 and CDR2: SGHRS and YFSETQ. The length of the CDR3 is 16 residues. CDR3 in amino acids: CASSLGQGVRTDTQYF. DNA for the CDR3: TGCGCCAGCAGCTTGGGGCAGGGGGTCCGCACAGATACGCAGTATTTT.